The rows below give T cell receptor beta chains drawn from one sample of a study of T cell repertoires in cytomegalovirus infection. Each CDR3 protein gets one entry after TCRdb re-called the reads with MiXCR. The sample has 150,000 to 200,000 distinct CDR3 sequences, approximately 19% seen once. The specimen sequenced was PBMCs. The source is a human donor in good health (CMV status not recorded). Some clones in this sample may be carry-over from other donors' samples. Both conserved end residues are part of each CDR3. Fields, in order: V gene, clone size, CDR3 protein. Part of the rows lack a size; the others show once, few, many or a class for expanded clones.

>TRBV20-1|.
CSARDVRLAGGTSTDTQCF
>TRBV10-3|.
CAISDGTSGRVADTQYF
>TRBV28|few
CASSVPGQIYEQYF
>TRBV4-2|few
CASSLGTSGSSDEQYF
>TRBV6-6|few
CASSYDGRANTGELFF
>TRBV19|many
CASREGTKSPLHF
>TRBV19|.
CASSPINQETQYF
>TRBV7-8|many
CASSLAGGEETQYF
>TRBV2|.
CASSEVRGQTGELFF
>TRBV6-5|many
CASSPRVGSGANVLTF
>TRBV7-9|many
CASSSRDRNTEAFF
>TRBV7-9|few
CASSLRPAGSTGELFF
>TRBV7-8|.
CASSANPRGLGGETQYF
>TRBV12-3/TRBV12-4|few
CASHNNGDTQYF
>TRBV5-1|many
CASSLSGDQPQHF
>TRBV7-6|few
CASSLGGGRQETQYF
>TRBV7-2|many
CASSPTGTGGWETQYF
>TRBV12-3/TRBV12-4|few
CASSLVLEASPLHF
>TRBV29-1|.
CSAVGQGTQFF
>TRBV3-1|few
CASKASDHQETQYF
>TRBV2|.
CASSANRMNTEAFF
>TRBV20-1|few
CSARGQGWETQYF
>TRBV12-5|.
CASGLGSAEQFF
>TRBV6-2/TRBV6-3|few
CASSNRDTDQPQHF
>TRBV12-5|many
CASGLVLARVPYEQYF
>TRBV7-2|many
CASRRGQFQGTEAFF
>TRBV7-9|.
CASSSSGTGGTQYF
>TRBV2|.
CASGVVAGEETQYF